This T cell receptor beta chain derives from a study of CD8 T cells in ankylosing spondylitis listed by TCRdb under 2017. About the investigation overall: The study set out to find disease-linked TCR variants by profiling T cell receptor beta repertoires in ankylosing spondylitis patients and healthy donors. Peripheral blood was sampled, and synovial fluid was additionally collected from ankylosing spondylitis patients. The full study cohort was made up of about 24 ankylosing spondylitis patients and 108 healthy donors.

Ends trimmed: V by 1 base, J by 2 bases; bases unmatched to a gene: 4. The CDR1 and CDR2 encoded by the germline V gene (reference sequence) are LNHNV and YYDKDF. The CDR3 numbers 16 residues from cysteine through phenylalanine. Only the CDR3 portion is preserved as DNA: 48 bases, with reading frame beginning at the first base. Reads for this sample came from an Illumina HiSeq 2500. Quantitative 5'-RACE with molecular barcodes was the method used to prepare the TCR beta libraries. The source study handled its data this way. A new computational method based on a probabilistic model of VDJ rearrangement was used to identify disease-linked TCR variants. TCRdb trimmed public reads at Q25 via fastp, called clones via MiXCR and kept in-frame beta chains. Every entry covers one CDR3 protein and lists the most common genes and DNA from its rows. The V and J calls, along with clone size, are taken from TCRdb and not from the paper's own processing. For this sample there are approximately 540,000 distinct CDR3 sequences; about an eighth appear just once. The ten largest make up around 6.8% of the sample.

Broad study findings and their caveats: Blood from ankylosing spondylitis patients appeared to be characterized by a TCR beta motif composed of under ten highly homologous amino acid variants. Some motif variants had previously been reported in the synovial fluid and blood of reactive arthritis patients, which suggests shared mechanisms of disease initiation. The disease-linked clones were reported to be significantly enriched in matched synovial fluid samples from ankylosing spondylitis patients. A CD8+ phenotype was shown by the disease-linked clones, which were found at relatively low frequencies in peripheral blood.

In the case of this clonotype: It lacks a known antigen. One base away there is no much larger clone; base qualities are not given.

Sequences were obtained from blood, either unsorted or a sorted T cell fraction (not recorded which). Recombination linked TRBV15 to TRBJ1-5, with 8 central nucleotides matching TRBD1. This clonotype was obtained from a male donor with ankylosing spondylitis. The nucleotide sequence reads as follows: TGTGCCACCAGCAGAGGGATGGGACAGGGCAATCAGCCCCAGCATTTT. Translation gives CATSRGMGQGNQPQHF.